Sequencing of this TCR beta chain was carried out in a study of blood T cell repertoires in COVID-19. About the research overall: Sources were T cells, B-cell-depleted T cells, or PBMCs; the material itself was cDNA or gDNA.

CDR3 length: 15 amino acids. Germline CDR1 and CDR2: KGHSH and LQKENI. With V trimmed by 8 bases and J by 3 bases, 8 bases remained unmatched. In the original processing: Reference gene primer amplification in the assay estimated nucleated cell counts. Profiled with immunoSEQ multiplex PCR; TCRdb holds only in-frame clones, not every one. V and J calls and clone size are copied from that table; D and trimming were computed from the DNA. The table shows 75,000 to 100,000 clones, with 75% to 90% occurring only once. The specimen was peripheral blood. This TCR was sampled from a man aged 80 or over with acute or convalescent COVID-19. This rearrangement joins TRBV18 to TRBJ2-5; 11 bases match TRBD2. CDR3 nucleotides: TGTGCCAGCACAACTAGCGGGAGTGGCAAAGAGACCCAGTACTTC. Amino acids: CASTTSGSGKETQYF.